This is a list of T cell receptor beta chains from one sample in a study of untreated major depressive disorder. Assay: immunoSEQ multiplex PCR; the TCRdb copy retains only in-frame clones and omits some. The sample consists of fewer than 25,000 clones, more than 75% of them appearing once. The source material was CD4+ T cells from PBMCs. The receptors come from a woman aged 25 to 39 in good health. The CDR3 runs from the conserved cysteine through the conserved F or W. The D gene is left open where the match is weak. Expanded clones get a size class; other rows say once, few or many, or leave the size out.

clone_size j_call d_call v_call cdr3_aa cdr3_nt
few TRBJ1-2 . TRBV19 CASSRGRNYGYTF TGTGCCAGTAGTAGGGGCCGAAACTATGGCTACACCTTC
. TRBJ2-2 . TRBV5-1 CASSLALQSNTGELFF TGCGCCAGCAGCTTGGCACTGCAATCTAACACCGGGGAGCTGTTTTTT
. TRBJ2-5 . TRBV5-4 CASSVVSGYQETQYF TGTGCCAGCAGCGTCGTGTCGGGGTACCAAGAGACCCAGTACTTC
. TRBJ2-7 . TRBV18 CASSPLGSYEQYF TGTGCCAGCTCGCCCCTAGGCTCCTACGAGCAGTACTTC
. TRBJ2-2 . TRBV2 CASSGPPRRGTGTGELFF TGTGCCAGCAGTGGGCCCCCTCGTCGGGGGACGGGCACCGGGGAGCTGTTTTTT
. TRBJ2-1 TRBD2 TRBV7-8 CASSLRTRREYNEQFF TGTGCCAGCAGCTTAAGAACAAGGCGGGAGTACAATGAGCAGTTCTTC
. TRBJ1-2 . TRBV7-8 CASSLVGAHYGYTF TGTGCCAGCAGCTTAGTAGGGGCCCACTATGGCTACACCTTC
. TRBJ2-3 . TRBV6-1 CASSESSTDTQYF TGTGCCAGCAGTGAATCTAGCACAGATACGCAGTATTTT
. TRBJ1-5 . TRBV18 CASSQGIGGQPQHF TGTGCCAGCTCACAGGGGATTGGAGGTCAGCCCCAGCATTTT
. TRBJ1-5 . TRBV6-1 CASSEARKQPQHF TGTGCCAGCAGTGAAGCGCGCAAACAGCCCCAGCATTTT
. TRBJ2-7 . TRBV6-6 CASSYGQGNGEQYF TGTGCCAGCAGTTATGGGCAGGGTAACGGCGAGCAGTACTTC
. TRBJ1-5 TRBD1 TRBV28 CASSLTDRAVGQPQHF TGTGCCAGCAGTTTGACGGACAGGGCGGTGGGTCAGCCCCAGCATTTT
. TRBJ1-4 TRBD1 TRBV7-2 CASSYRGPREKLFF TGTGCCAGCAGCTACAGGGGCCCGCGAGAAAAACTGTTTTTT
. TRBJ2-5 . TRBV9 CASSVGADQETQYF TGTGCCAGCAGCGTAGGTGCAGATCAAGAGACCCAGTACTTC
. TRBJ1-5 . TRBV18 CASSPRSGAGSNQPQHF TGTGCCAGCTCACCACGATCGGGGGCAGGTAGCAATCAGCCCCAGCATTTT
. TRBJ2-7 . TRBV6-1 CASSEAEGSTYEQYF TGTGCCAGCAGTGAAGCGGAGGGGAGTACCTACGAGCAGTACTTC
. TRBJ1-5 TRBD1 TRBV5-4 CASSLGTGKNQPQHF TGTGCCAGCAGCTTGGGGACAGGGAAGAATCAGCCCCAGCATTTT
. TRBJ1-1 . TRBV7-2 CASSSGRGWTEAFF TGTGCCAGCAGCTCAGGCCGGGGGTGGACTGAAGCTTTCTTT
. TRBJ2-5 . TRBV10-1 CASSRGHLQETQYF TGCGCCAGCAGCCGGGGACATCTTCAAGAGACCCAGTACTTC
. TRBJ1-5 TRBD1 TRBV7-9 CASSFGTDNQPQHF TGTGCCAGCAGCTTTGGGACAGACAATCAGCCCCAGCATTTT
. TRBJ2-1 . TRBV2 CASSEDRSSYNEQFF TGTGCCAGCAGTGAAGACAGGAGCTCCTACAATGAGCAGTTCTTC
. TRBJ1-1 TRBD1 TRBV27 CASSFFDRVTEAFF TGTGCCAGCAGTTTCTTCGACAGGGTCACTGAAGCTTTCTTT
. TRBJ2-2 TRBD1 TRBV12-5 CASGLDLGGQGTGELFF TGTGCTAGTGGTTTGGACCTTGGGGGACAGGGCACCGGGGAGCTGTTTTTT
. TRBJ1-1 TRBD1 TRBV27 CASRSGGNTEAFF TGTGCCAGCAGATCAGGGGGAAACACTGAAGCTTTCTTT
. TRBJ2-2 . TRBV28 CASSPLGSNTGELFF TGTGCCAGCAGTCCCCTAGGGTCAAACACCGGGGAGCTGTTTTTT
. TRBJ2-3 . TRBV5-4 CASSSGVGDTQYF TGTGCCAGCAGCTCCGGGGTCGGAGATACGCAGTATTTT
few TRBJ2-5 TRBD2 TRBV30 CAWSGESGRGTQYF TGTGCCTGGAGTGGTGAGAGCGGGAGGGGAACCCAGTACTTC
. TRBJ2-7 TRBD2 TRBV28 CASSVPGTRVSYEQYF TGTGCCAGCAGTGTACCCGGGACTAGGGTCTCCTACGAGCAGTACTTC
. TRBJ1-1 . TRBV12-5 CASGQGQGTEAFF TGTGCTAGTGGTCAAGGACAAGGGACTGAAGCTTTCTTT
. TRBJ2-7 TRBD2 TRBV2 CASRDGLAGVDEQYF TGTGCCAGCAGAGACGGACTAGCGGGAGTCGACGAGCAGTACTTC
. TRBJ1-4 TRBD1 TRBV2 CASSTRGQGGEKLFF TGTGCCAGCAGTACCAGGGGACAGGGAGGCGAAAAACTGTTTTTT
. TRBJ2-3 . TRBV5-1 CASSQGVPWAISPDTQYF TGCGCCAGCAGCCAAGGAGTACCTTGGGCAATCTCACCAGATACGCAGTATTTT
. TRBJ2-7 . TRBV29-1 CSVALVLPYEQYF TGCAGCGTTGCACTAGTACTCCCTTACGAGCAGTACTTC
. TRBJ2-3 . TRBV11-2 CASSLDLLGTQYF TGTGCCAGCAGCTTAGACCTCTTGGGTACGCAGTATTTT
. TRBJ2-5 . TRBV14 CASSQAFGGQETQYF TGTGCCAGCAGCCAAGCGTTTGGGGGGCAAGAGACCCAGTACTTC
. TRBJ1-1 . TRBV29-1 CSSLGMNTEAFF TGCAGCTCGCTGGGGATGAACACTGAAGCTTTCTTT
. TRBJ2-5 . TRBV2 CASSGAPGPYQETQYF TGTGCCAGCAGTGGAGCACCGGGGCCGTACCAAGAGACCCAGTACTTC
. TRBJ2-3 . TRBV27 CASKAGGATSTDTQYF TGTGCCAGCAAAGCGGGCGGAGCAACTAGCACAGATACGCAGTATTTT
. TRBJ2-1 TRBD2 TRBV9 CASSEGTSAVFVEQFF TGTGCCAGCAGCGAGGGAACTAGCGCCGTCTTCGTTGAGCAGTTCTTC
. TRBJ2-2 TRBD2 TRBV5-8 CASTYGLARDTGELFF TGTGCCAGCACCTACGGACTAGCCAGAGACACCGGGGAGCTGTTTTTT